These 9 T cell receptor beta chains were sequenced from one sample in a study of regulatory T cells in long-lasting Graves disease. Arm-PCR of CDR3 regions with iRepertoire HTBI primers generated TCR beta libraries. Via MiXCR, TCRdb re-called the multiplex PCR reads, giving one row per CDR3 protein. The sample has hundreds of thousands of distinct CDR3 sequences, under 25% seen once. As for time point: persistent/refractory GD, antithyroid drugs over 5 years with positive TRAb. Scientists built the TCR library using RNA that was extracted from PBMCs. Material: peripheral blood mononuclear cells (PBMCs), obtained when the disease was refractory, from a patient treated with antithyroid drugs. Receptor source: a female donor with Graves disease.

Ten or more counts support this clonotype. V usage is TRBV7-3 and J usage is TRBJ1-6; D gene uncertain. Looked up from germline, CDR1 is SGHTA and CDR2 is FQGTGA. CDR3 length equals 16 residues. V was shortened by 4 bases and J by 4 bases, with 14 bases between the two germline ends. CDR3 region: CASSSNPRGYNSPLHF. Written as DNA, the CDR3 is TGTGCCAGCAGCTCCAACCCACGCGGTTATAATTCACCCCTCCACTTT.

This clonotype has a count of ten or more. The chain joins TRBV12-3 or TRBV12-4 to TRBJ2-7; perhaps TRBD2 as D (5 bases). Deletions cut 4 bases from V and 3 bases from J, with 7 bases between. The CDR3 runs to 12 residues. The CDR3 DNA reads TGTGCCAGCAGTTCCGACTACTACGAGCAGTACTTC. It codes for CASSSDYYEQYF.

The chain employs TRBV30 and TRBJ1-5, with a possible D match to TRBD1 (6 bases). Between the trimmed V and J ends, which lost 2 bases and 1 base, there was a span of 9 bases. Germline-derived CDR1 and CDR2 are GTSNPN and SVGIG (reference sequence). The CDR3 has 14 amino acids. The CDR3 loop reads CAWSPGQSNQPQHF. The CDR3 DNA is TGTGCCTGGAGTCCAGGACAGAGCAATCAGCCCCAGCATTTT.

This chain links TRBV10-2 with TRBJ2-7, with D hard to call. Germline CDR1 is WSHSY and CDR2 is SAAADI. The CDR3 has 12 amino acids. V was pared by 0 bases and J by 4 bases, with 4 bases between. The CDR3 spells CASSESRYEQYF. In DNA, the CDR3 is TGCGCCAGCAGTGAGTCGAGGTACGAGCAGTACTTC.

Turning to this clonotype: This clone may be a read error of a much larger clone one base away. The rearrangement joins TRBV15 to TRBJ2-2, with 8 bases fitting TRBD2. The CDR3 length is 17 residues. With V trimmed by 1 base and J by 4 bases, 8 bases remained unmatched. Germline V lookup: CDR1 LNHNV, CDR2 YYDKDF (reference sequence). The CDR3 region is CATSRGGLAGSTGELFF. Written as DNA, the CDR3 is TGTGCCACCAGCAGAGGTGGACTAGCTGGTTCCACCGGGGAGCTGTTTTTT.

The chain employs TRBV30 and TRBJ2-1; D might be TRBD1 or TRBD2, each matching 5 bases. V lost 4 bases, J lost 6 bases, and 19 bases lay in between. There are 15 residues in the CDR3. Germline values: CDR1 GTSNPN, CDR2 SVGIG (reference sequence). The CDR3, as DNA: TGTGCCTGGATCTCCGGGACCCTCACCCTCAATGAGCAGTTCTTC. Its protein product is CAWISGTLTLNEQFF.

The rearrangement links TRBV27 to TRBJ2-7; 10 positions match TRBD2. CDR1 and CDR2 (germline): MNHEY, SMNVEV (reference sequence). CDR3 length equals 15 residues. After removal of 4 bases from V and 2 bases from J, the junction contained 5 bases not matched to a gene. The CDR3, as DNA: TGTGCCAGCAGTTGGACTAGCGGATCAACCTACGAGCAGTACTTC. This gives the protein CASSWTSGSTYEQYF.

This clonotype was recorded a few times. V gene TRBV19 combines with J gene TRBJ1-1; TRBD1 aligns across 8 bases. This CDR3 has 14 amino acids. Looked up from germline, CDR1 is LNHDA and CDR2 is SQIVND (reference sequence). The junction had 9 bases not matched to a gene; V was cut back by 4 bases and J by 8 bases. In nucleotides, the CDR3 is TGTGCCAGTAGTAACCCCGGACAGGGTAAAGAAGCTTTCTTT. It specifies CASSNPGQGKEAFF.

This clonotype has more than one count but fewer than ten. The chain couples TRBV19 to TRBJ1-2, with TRBD1 as a possible D gene (5 bases). The V gene lost 6 bases and the J gene lost 2 bases, with 10 bases spanning the gap. The V gene's germline CDR1 is LNHDA and CDR2 SQIVND (reference sequence). This CDR3 spans 13 amino acids. CDR3 protein: CASRTDINYGYTF. The CDR3 region has the DNA TGTGCCAGTAGGACGGACATCAACTATGGCTACACCTTC. Looking up the rest from reference TRBV19 and TRBJ1-2 gives the full variable domain: DGGITQSPKYLFRKEGQNVTLSCEQNLNHDAMYWYRQDPGQGLRLIYYSQIVNDFQKGDIAEGYSVSREKKESFPLTVTSAQKNPTAFYLCASRTDINYGYTFGSGTRLTVV.